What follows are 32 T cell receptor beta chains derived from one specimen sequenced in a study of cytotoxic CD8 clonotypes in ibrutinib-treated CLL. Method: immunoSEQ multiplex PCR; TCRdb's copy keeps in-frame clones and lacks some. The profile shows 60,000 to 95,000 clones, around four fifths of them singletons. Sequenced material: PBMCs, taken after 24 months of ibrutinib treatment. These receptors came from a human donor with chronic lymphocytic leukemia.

CDR3 residues: CASSPLPSTGEQQFF. The DNA of the CDR3 is TGTGCCAGCAGTCCACTCCCCTCCACGGGGGAGCAGCAGTTCTTC. The V gene is TRBV7-6, the J gene TRBJ2-1; possibly TRBD2 for D (6 bases). Germline CDR1 SGHVS, CDR2 FNYEAQ. The ends were cut back, 6 bases at V and 11 bases at J, with 23 bases in the middle. This CDR3 has 15 residues.

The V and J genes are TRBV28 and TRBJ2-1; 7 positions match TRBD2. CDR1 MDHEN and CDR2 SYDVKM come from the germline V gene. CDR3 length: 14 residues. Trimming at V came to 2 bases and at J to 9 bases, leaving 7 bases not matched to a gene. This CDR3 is CASSLPGGSGEQFF. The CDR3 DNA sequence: TGTGCCAGCAGTTTACCGGGAGGCAGCGGTGAGCAGTTCTTC.

This CDR3 reads CASSARQGAVTEAFF. The DNA of the CDR3 is TGTGCCAGCAGCGCAAGACAGGGGGCGGTCACTGAAGCTTTCTTT. The J gene is TRBJ1-1, the V gene TRBV5-4, with 10 bases that match TRBD1. CDR3 size: 15 residues. V lost 4 bases, J lost 4 bases, and 7 bases stayed unmatched. The V gene's germline CDR1 is SGHNT and CDR2 YYREEE (reference sequence). Variable domain in full (rest from reference TRBV5-4 and TRBJ1-1): ETGVTQSPTHLIKTRGQQVTLRCSSQSGHNTVSWYQQALGQGPQFIFQYYREEENGRGNFPPRFSGLQFPNYSSELNVNALELDDSALYLCASSARQGAVTEAFFGQGTRLTVV.

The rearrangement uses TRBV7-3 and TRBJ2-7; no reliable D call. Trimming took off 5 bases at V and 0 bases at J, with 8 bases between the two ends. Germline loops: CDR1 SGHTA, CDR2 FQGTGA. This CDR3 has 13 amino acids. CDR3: CASSPVNSYEQYF. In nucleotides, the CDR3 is TGTGCCAGCAGCCCAGTGAACTCCTACGAGCAGTACTTC.

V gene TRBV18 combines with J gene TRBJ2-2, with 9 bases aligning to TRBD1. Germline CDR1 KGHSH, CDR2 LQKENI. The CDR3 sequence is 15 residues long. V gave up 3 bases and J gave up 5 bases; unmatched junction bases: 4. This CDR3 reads CASSPGQGRTGELFF. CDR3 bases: TGTGCCAGCTCACCGGGACAGGGACGGACCGGGGAGCTGTTTTTT. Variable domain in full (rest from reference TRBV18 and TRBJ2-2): NAGVMQNPRHLVRRRGQEARLRCSPMKGHSHVYWYRQLPEEGLKFMVYLQKENIIDESGMPKERFSAEFPKEGPSILRIQQVVRGDSAAYFCASSPGQGRTGELFFGEGSRLTVL.

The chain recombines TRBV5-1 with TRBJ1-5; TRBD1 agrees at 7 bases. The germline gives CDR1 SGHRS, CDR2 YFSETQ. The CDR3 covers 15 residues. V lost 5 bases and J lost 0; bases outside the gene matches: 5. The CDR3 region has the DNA TGCGCCAGCAGTAGGGGGACAGATAGCAATCAGCCCCAGCATTTT. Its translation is CASSRGTDSNQPQHF. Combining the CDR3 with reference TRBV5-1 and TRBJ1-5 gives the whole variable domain KAGVTQTPRYLIKTRGQQVTLSCSPISGHRSVSWYQQTPGQGLQFLFEYFSETQRNKGNFPGRFSGRQFSNSRSEMNVSTLELGDSALYLCASSRGTDSNQPQHFGDGTRLSIL.

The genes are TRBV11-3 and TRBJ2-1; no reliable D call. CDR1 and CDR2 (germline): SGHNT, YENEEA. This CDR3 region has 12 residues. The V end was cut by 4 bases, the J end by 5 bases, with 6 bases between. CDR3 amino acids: CASSSRDNEQFF. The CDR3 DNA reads TGTGCCAGCAGCTCCCGGGACAATGAGCAGTTCTTC. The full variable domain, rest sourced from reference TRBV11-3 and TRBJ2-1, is EAGVVQSPRYKIIEKKQPVAFWCNPISGHNTLYWYLQNLGQGPELLIRYENEEAVDDSQLPKDRFSAERLKGVDSTLKIQPAELGDSAVYLCASSSRDNEQFFGPGTRLTVL.

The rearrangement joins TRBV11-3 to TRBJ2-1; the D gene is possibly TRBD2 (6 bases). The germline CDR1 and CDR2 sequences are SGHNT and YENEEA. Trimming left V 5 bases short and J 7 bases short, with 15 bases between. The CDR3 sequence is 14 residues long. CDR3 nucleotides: TGTGCCAGCAGCCTTAGCGGTCTTCAGAATGAGCAGTTCTTC. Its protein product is CASSLSGLQNEQFF. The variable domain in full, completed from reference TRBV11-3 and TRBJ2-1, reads EAGVVQSPRYKIIEKKQPVAFWCNPISGHNTLYWYLQNLGQGPELLIRYENEEAVDDSQLPKDRFSAERLKGVDSTLKIQPAELGDSAVYLCASSLSGLQNEQFFGPGTRLTVL.

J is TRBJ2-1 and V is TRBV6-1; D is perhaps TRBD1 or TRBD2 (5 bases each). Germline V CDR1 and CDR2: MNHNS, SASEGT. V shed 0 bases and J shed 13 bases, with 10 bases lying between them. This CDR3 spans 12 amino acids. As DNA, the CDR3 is TGTGCCAGCAGTGAAGCGGGGGTATTTCAGTTCTTC. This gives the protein CASSEAGVFQFF.

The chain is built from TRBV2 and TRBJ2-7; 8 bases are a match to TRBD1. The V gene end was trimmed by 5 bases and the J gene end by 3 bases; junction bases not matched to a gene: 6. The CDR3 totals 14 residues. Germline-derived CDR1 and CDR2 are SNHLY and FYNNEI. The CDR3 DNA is TGTGCCAGCAGTCTCTGGGACAGGAGCTACGAGCAGTACTTC. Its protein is CASSLWDRSYEQYF.

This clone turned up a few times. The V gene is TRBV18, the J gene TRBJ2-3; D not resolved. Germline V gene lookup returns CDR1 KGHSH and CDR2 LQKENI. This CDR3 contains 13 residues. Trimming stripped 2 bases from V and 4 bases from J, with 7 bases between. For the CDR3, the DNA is TGTGCCAGCTCACCAGGCTCGGCAGATACGCAGTATTTT. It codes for CASSPGSADTQYF.

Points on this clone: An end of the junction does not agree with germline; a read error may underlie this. The CDR3 sequence is CAIGGDEQFF. As DNA, the CDR3 is TGTGCCATCGGGGGCGATGAGCAGTTCTTC. The genes are TRBV10-2 and TRBJ2-1; D might be TRBD1 or TRBD2, each matching 6 bases. There are 10 residues in the CDR3. Germline-derived CDR1 and CDR2 are WSHSY and SAAADI.

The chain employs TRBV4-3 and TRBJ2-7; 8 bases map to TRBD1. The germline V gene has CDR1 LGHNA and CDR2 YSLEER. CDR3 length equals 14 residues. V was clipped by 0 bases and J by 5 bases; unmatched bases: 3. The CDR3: CASSQELTGDEQYF. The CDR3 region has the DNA TGCGCCAGCAGCCAAGAGTTGACAGGGGACGAGCAGTACTTC.

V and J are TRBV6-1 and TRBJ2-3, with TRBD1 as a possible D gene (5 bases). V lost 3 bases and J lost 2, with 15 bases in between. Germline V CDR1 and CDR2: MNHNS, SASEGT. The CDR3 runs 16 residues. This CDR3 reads CASSEAGFGTTDTQYF. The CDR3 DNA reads TGTGCCAGCAGTGAGGCAGGGTTTGGAACCACAGATACGCAGTATTTT.

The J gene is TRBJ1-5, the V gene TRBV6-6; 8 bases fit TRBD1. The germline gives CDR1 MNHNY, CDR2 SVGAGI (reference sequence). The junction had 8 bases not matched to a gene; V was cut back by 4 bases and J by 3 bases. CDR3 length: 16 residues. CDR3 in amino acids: CASSSPDRASNQPQHF. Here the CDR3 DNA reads TGTGCCAGCAGTTCCCCGGACAGGGCGTCCAATCAGCCCCAGCATTTT.

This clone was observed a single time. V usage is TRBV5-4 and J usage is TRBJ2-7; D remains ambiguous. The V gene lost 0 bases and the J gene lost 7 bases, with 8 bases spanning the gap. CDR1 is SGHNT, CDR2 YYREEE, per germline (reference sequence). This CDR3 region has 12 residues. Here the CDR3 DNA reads TGTGCCAGCAGCTTGGCCCTGGGGGAGCAGTACTTC. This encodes CASSLALGEQYF.

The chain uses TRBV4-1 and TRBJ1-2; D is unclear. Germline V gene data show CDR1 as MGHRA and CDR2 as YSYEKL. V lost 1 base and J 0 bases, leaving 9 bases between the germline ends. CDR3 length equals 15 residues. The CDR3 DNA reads TGCGCCAGCAGCCAAGGGTTCAGCCCTAACTATGGCTACACCTTC. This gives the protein CASSQGFSPNYGYTF.

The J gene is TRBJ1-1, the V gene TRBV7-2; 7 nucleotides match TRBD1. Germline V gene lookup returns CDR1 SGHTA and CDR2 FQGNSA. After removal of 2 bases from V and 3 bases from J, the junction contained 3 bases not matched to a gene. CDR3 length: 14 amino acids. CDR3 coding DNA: TGTGCCAGCAGCTTAAAGAGGGGGCACACTGAAGCTTTCTTT. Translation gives CASSLKRGHTEAFF.

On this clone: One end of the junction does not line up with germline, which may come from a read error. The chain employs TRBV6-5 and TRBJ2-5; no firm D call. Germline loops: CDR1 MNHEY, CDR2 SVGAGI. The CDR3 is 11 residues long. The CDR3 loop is CASSYQETQYF. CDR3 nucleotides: TGTGCCAGCAGTTACCAGGAGACCCAGTACTTC.

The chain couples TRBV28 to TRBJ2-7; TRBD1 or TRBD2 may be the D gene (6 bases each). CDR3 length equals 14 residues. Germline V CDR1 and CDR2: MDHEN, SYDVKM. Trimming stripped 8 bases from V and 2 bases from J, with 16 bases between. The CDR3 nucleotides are TGTGCCAGCGGTGTGGGGGGCACAGCCTACGAGCAGTACTTC. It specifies CASGVGGTAYEQYF.

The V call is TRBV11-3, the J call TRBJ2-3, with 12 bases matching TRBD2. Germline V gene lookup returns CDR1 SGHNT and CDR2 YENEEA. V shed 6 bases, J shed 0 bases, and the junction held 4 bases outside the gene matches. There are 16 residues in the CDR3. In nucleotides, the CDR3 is TGTGCCAGCAGTTCAGGGACTAGCGGGAGCACAGATACGCAGTATTTT. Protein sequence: CASSSGTSGSTDTQYF.

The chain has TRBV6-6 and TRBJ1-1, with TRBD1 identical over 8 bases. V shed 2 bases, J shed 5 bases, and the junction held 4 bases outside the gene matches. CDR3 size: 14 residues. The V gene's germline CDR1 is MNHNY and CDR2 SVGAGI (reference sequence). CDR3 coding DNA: TGTGCCAGCAGTTACGCCACAGGGGGGACTGAAGCTTTCTTT. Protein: CASSYATGGTEAFF.

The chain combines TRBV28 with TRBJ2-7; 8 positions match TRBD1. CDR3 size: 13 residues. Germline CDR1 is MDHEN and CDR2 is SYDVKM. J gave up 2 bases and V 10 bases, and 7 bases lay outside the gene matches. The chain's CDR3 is CATGQGPTYEQYF. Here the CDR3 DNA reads TGTGCCACAGGACAGGGCCCCACCTACGAGCAGTACTTC.

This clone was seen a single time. The CDR3 DNA follows: TGTGCCAGCAGCTTTTACCACGACAGGGTATTTTTTAGTGAGCAGTTCTTC. Its translation is CASSFYHDRVFFSEQFF. The chain employs TRBV6-4 and TRBJ2-1, with 7 bases identical to TRBD1. V gave up 6 bases and J gave up 9 bases; unmatched junction bases: 20. Germline V CDR1 and CDR2: MRHNA, SNTAGT. This CDR3 region has 17 residues.

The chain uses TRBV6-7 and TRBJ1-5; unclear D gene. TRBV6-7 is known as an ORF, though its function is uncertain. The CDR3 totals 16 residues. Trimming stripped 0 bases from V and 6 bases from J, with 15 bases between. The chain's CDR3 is CASSYSYGDLGQPQHF. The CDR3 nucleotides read TGTGCCAGCAGTTACTCGTATGGTGATTTGGGTCAGCCCCAGCATTTT.

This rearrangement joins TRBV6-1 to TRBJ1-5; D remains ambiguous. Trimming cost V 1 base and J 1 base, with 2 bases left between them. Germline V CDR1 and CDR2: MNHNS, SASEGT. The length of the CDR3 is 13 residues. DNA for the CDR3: TGTGCCAGCAGTGAAGGGAGCAATCAGCCCCAGCATTTT. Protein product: CASSEGSNQPQHF.

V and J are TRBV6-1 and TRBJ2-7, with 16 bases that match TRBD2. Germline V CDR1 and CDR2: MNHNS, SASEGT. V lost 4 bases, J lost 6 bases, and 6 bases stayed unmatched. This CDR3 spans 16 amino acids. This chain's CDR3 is CASSGPGLAGGFEQYF. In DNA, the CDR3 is TGTGCCAGCAGTGGGCCGGGACTAGCGGGAGGGTTCGAGCAGTACTTC.

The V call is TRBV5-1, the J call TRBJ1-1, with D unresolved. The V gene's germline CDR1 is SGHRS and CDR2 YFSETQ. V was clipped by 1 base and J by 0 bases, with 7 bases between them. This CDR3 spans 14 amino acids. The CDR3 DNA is TGCGCCAGCAGCTTGTCGGAAATGAACACTGAAGCTTTCTTT. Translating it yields CASSLSEMNTEAFF.

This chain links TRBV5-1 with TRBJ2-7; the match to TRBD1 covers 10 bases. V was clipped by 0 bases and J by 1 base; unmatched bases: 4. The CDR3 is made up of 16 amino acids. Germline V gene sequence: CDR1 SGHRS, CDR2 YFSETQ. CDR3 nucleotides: TGCGCCAGCAGCTTGGGCGACAGGGGGCTTTCCTACGAGCAGTACTTC. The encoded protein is CASSLGDRGLSYEQYF.

The CDR3 protein is CASSTGPNEQFF. The DNA for the CDR3 is TGTGCCAGCTCAACGGGACCTAATGAGCAGTTCTTC. V usage is TRBV18 and J usage is TRBJ2-1; either TRBD1 or TRBD2 may supply D (5 bases each). There are 12 residues in the CDR3. V lost 5 bases to trimming and J lost 7 bases, with 9 bases between them. Germline CDR1 KGHSH, CDR2 LQKENI. Looking up the rest from reference TRBV18 and TRBJ2-1 gives the full variable domain: NAGVMQNPRHLVRRRGQEARLRCSPMKGHSHVYWYRQLPEEGLKFMVYLQKENIIDESGMPKERFSAEFPKEGPSILRIQQVVRGDSAAYFCASSTGPNEQFFGPGTRLTVL.

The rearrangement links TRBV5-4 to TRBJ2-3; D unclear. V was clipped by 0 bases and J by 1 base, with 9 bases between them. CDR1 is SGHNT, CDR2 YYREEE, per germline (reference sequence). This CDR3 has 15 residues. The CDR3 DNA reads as TGTGCCAGCAGCTTGGGGTCTGTCGGCACAGATACGCAGTATTTT. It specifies CASSLGSVGTDTQYF. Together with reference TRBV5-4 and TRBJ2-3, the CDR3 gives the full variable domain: ETGVTQSPTHLIKTRGQQVTLRCSSQSGHNTVSWYQQALGQGPQFIFQYYREEENGRGNFPPRFSGLQFPNYSSELNVNALELDDSALYLCASSLGSVGTDTQYFGPGTRLTVL.

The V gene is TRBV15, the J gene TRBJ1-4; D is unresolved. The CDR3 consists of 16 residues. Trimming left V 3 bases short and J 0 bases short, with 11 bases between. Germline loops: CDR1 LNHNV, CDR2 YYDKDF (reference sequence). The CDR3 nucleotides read TGTGCCACCAGCAGGGGGAACACTGCAACTAATGAAAAACTGTTTTTT. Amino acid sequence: CATSRGNTATNEKLFF. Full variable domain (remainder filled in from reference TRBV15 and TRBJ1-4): DAMVIQNPRYQVTQFGKPVTLSCSQTLNHNVMYWYQQKSSQAPKLLFHYYDKDFNNEADTPDNFQSRRPNTSFCFLDIRSPGLGDTAMYLCATSRGNTATNEKLFFGSGTQLSVL.